This T cell receptor (beta chain) appears in the sequencing data of a study of blood T cell repertoires in COVID-19. Study summary: Samples came from the United States, Italy and Spain, spanning acute and convalescent COVID-19.

The V and J ends lost 2 bases and 4 bases respectively, with 11 bases between them. The CDR3 is 14 residues long. Germline V gene data show CDR1 as SGHVS and CDR2 as FQNEAQ. Authors' methods: Estimation of nucleated cell counts relied on the amplification of reference gene primers. Data came from immunoSEQ multiplex PCR; TCRdb stores just in-frame clones and leaves some out. V, J and clone size are those of that table, while D and trimming were read from the DNA. This table has fewer than 65,000 clones, roughly nine tenths appearing once. The clonotype comes from a woman aged 55-75 years with active or convalescent COVID-19. Sequences were obtained from peripheral blood. This sequence joins TRBV7-8 and TRBJ2-5, with D possibly TRBD1 on 5 matching bases. CDR3 DNA: TGTGCCAGCAGCTTAAGAGACAGAGGAGAGACCCAGTACTTC. It encodes CASSLRDRGETQYF.